This section outlines one T cell receptor beta chain sequence together with its context. Profiling relied on immunoSEQ multiplex PCR, and the TCRdb table lists in-frame clones only, not all of them. The sample includes under 85,000 clones, about 81% of them seen just once. These data belong to a study of OX40 agonist ivuxolimab in advanced cancers. This CDR3 has 16 amino acids. Losses at the gene ends were 8 bases for V and 4 bases for J; bases not matched to a gene: 13. Germline values: CDR1 SNHLY, CDR2 FYNNEI. V gene TRBV2 combines with J gene TRBJ1-5; TRBD1 agrees at 8 bases. Material: CD4+ or CD8+ T cells sorted from blood, obtained in a trial of the OX40 agonist ivuxolimab. The TCR comes from an adult with an advanced solid tumor such as melanoma, head and neck, liver or kidney cancer. DNA of the CDR3: TGTGCCAGCTGGACAGGGTTTCCGGAACCGAATCAGCCCCAGCATTTT. As protein: CASWTGFPEPNQPQHF.